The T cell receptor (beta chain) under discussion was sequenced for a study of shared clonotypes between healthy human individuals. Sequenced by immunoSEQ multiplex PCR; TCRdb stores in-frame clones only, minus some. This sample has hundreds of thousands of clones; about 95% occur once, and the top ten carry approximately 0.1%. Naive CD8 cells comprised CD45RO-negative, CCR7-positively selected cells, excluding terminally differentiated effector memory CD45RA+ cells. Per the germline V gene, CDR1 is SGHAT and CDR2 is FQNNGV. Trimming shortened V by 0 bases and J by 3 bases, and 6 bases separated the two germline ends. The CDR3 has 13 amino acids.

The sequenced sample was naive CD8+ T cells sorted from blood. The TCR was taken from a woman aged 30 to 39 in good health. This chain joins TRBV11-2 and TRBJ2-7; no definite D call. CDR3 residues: CASSLEGRYEQYF. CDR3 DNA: TGTGCCAGCAGCTTAGAAGGGCGCTACGAGCAGTACTTC. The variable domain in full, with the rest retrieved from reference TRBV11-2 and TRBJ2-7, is EAGVAQSPRYKIIEKRQSVAFWCNPISGHATLYWYQQILGQGPKLLIQFQNNGVVDDSQLPKDRFSAERLKGVDSTLKIQPAKLEDSAVYLCASSLEGRYEQYFGPGTRLTVT.